Detailed here is one T cell receptor beta chain. Its cognate antigen is unknown. This CDR3 comprises 14 residues. From germline, CDR1 is MNHEY and CDR2 SMNVEV (reference sequence). TCR beta cDNA was made by 5'RACE template switching with UMIs. One entry per CDR3 protein, without DNA, is what TCRdb gives after re-calling the 5' RACE reads. The sample table includes approximately 550,000 distinct CDR3 sequences. This entry belongs to a study of T cells expressing NK-cell markers. Study-wide context: Source material for TCR beta repertoires consisted of sorted CD3+CD56+NKG2C+, CD3+CD56+NKG2C- and CD3+CD56-NKG2C+ T cells. Study-level findings and limits: The CD3+CD56-NKG2C+ fraction was also led by these clonotypes in several donors. A range of about 1.0-8% of CD8+ T cells consisted of dominant NKG2C+ clonotypes in 6 or 7 donors.

The gene calls are TRBV27 and TRBJ1-2. The sequenced sample consisted of blood T cells: a sorted CD56 or NKG2C T cell subset, CD4+ or CD8+ T cells, or bulk PBMC T cells (not recorded which). This receptor was identified in a young man in good health. CDR3: CASSISGEGYGYTF.